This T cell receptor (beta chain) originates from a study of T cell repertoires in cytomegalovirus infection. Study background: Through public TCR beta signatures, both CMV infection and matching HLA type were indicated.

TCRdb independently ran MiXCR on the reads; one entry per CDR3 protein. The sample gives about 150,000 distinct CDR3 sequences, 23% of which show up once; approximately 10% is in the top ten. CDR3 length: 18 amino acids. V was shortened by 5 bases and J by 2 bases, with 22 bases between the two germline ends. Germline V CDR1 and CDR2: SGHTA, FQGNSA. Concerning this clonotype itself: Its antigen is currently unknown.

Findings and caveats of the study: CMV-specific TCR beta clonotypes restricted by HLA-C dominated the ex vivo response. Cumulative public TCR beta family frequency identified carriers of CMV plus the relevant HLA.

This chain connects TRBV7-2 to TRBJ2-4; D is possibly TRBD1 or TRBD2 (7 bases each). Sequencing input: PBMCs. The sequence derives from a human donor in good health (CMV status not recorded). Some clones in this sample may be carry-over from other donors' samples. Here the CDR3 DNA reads TGTGCCAGCAGCCATCAGGGGGGGGGGCAGCTCTCCAAAAACATTCAGTACTTC. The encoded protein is CASSHQGGGQLSKNIQYF.